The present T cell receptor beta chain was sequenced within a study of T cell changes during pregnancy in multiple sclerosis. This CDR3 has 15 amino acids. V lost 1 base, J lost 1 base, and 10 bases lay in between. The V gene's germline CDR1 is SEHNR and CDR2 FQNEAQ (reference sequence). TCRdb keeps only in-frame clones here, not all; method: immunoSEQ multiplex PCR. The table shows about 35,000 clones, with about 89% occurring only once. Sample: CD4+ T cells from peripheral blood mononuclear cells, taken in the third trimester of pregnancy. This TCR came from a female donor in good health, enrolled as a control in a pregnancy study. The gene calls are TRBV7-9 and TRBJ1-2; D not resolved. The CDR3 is CASSLGEAFNYGYTF. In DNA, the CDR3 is TGTGCCAGCAGCTTAGGAGAAGCATTTAACTATGGCTACACCTTC. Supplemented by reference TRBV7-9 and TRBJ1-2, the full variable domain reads DTGVSQNPRHKITKRGQNVTFRCDPISEHNRLYWYRQTLGQGPEFLTYFQNEAQLEKSRLLSDRFSAERPKGSFSTLEIQRTEQGDSAMYLCASSLGEAFNYGYTFGSGTRLTVV.